A selection of T cell receptor beta chains follows, all from one sample in a study of response to subunit inactivated influenza vaccine. TCRdb ran MiXCR on the RT-PCR reads and lists one entry per CDR3 protein. The profile covers 650,000 to 850,000 distinct CDR3 sequences, with 11% to 15% appearing a single time and 6.5% to 8.5% taken by the ten largest. This specimen was PBMCs from blood, taken less than 15 days before vaccination. The receptors originated from a man aged 50 to 60 who received an inactivated influenza vaccine. The CDR3 runs from the conserved cysteine through the conserved F or W. Each record gives: D gene, V gene, clone size, J gene, CDR3 protein, CDR3 DNA. A D gene is named only where the DNA matches it firmly. Rows give clone size only sometimes, using once, few, many, or a class for an expanded clone.

D: .; V: TRBV4-2; size: many; J: TRBJ1-4; CDR3: CASSPRDTSGEKLFF; DNA: TGTGCCAGCAGCCCCCGGGACACCTCTGGTGAAAAACTGTTTTTT
D: TRBD1; V: TRBV12-3/TRBV12-4; size: .; J: TRBJ2-7; CDR3: CASSLAGTVYEQYF; DNA: TGTGCCAGCAGTTTAGCCGGGACAGTCTACGAGCAGTACTTC
D: .; V: TRBV9; size: few; J: TRBJ2-3; CDR3: CASSVGLGTDTQYF; DNA: TGTGCCAGCAGCGTAGGGCTTGGCACAGATACGCAGTATTTT
D: TRBD1; V: TRBV19; size: .; J: TRBJ1-5; CDR3: CASYRGWGDQPQHF; DNA: TGTGCCAGCTACAGGGGATGGGGTGATCAGCCCCAGCATTTT
D: .; V: TRBV7-9; size: many; J: TRBJ2-2; CDR3: CASSLFQGVNTGELFF; DNA: TGTGCCAGCAGCTTATTTCAGGGAGTGAACACCGGGGAGCTGTTTTTT
D: .; V: TRBV5-1; size: .; J: TRBJ2-5; CDR3: CASRSGRASETQYF; DNA: TGCGCCAGCAGGTCGGGACGGGCCTCAGAGACCCAGTACTTC
D: .; V: TRBV15; size: .; J: TRBJ1-4; CDR3: CATSKRMDSNEKLFF; DNA: TGTGCCACCAGCAAGAGAATGGACTCAAATGAAAAACTGTTTTTT
D: .; V: TRBV12-3/TRBV12-4; size: many; J: TRBJ1-1; CDR3: CASSPGTVTEAFF; DNA: TGTGCCAGCAGCCCCGGGACGGTCACTGAAGCTTTCTTT
D: TRBD1; V: TRBV2; size: .; J: TRBJ1-6; CDR3: CASRGQAEPLHF; DNA: TGTGCCAGCAGGGGACAGGCCGAGCCCCTCCACTTT
D: TRBD1; V: TRBV7-9; size: .; J: TRBJ1-1; CDR3: CASSRQGAHTEAFF; DNA: TGTGCCAGCAGCCGACAGGGGGCACACACTGAAGCTTTCTTT
D: TRBD1; V: TRBV12-3/TRBV12-4; size: few; J: TRBJ2-7; CDR3: CASSLRTGKPYEQYF; DNA: TGTGCCAGCAGCCTGAGGACAGGGAAGCCCTACGAGCAGTACTTC
D: .; V: TRBV11-2; size: many; J: TRBJ1-1; CDR3: CASRGTRRPRTEAFF; DNA: TGTGCCAGCAGGGGGACGAGGAGACCACGAACTGAAGCTTTCTTT
D: .; V: TRBV6-1; size: few; J: TRBJ2-1; CDR3: CASRKTGRDYNEQFF; DNA: TGTGCCAGCAGAAAGACAGGGAGGGACTACAATGAGCAGTTCTTC
D: .; V: TRBV4-2; size: .; J: TRBJ2-7; CDR3: CASSQEPYQDKYEQYF; DNA: TGTGCCAGCAGCCAAGAGCCTTATCAGGACAAGTACGAGCAGTACTTC
D: .; V: TRBV20-1; size: .; J: TRBJ1-5; CDR3: CSAATRGLCNQPQHF; DNA: TGCAGTGCTGCTACACGGGGCCTCTGCAATCAGCCCCAGCATTTT
D: .; V: TRBV3-1; size: .; J: TRBJ2-3; CDR3: CASSQENGYTDTQYF; DNA: TGTGCCAGCAGCCAAGAGAACGGCTACACAGATACGCAGTATTTT
D: TRBD2; V: TRBV12-3/TRBV12-4; size: .; J: TRBJ2-7; CDR3: CASRLAGGPLYEQYF; DNA: TGTGCCAGCAGGTTAGCGGGGGGGCCCCTCTACGAGCAGTACTTC
D: .; V: TRBV5-1; size: few; J: TRBJ1-1; CDR3: CASSFDGVNTEAFF; DNA: TGCGCCAGCAGCTTTGACGGGGTGAACACTGAAGCTTTCTTT
D: TRBD1; V: TRBV29-1; size: .; J: TRBJ2-7; CDR3: CSVDLTGDEQYF; DNA: TGCAGCGTTGACCTGACAGGGGACGAGCAGTACTTC
D: .; V: TRBV3-1; size: many; J: TRBJ2-4; CDR3: CASRAPSSDIQYF; DNA: TGTGCCAGCAGAGCCCCGTCTAGCGACATTCAGTACTTC
D: .; V: TRBV9; size: few; J: TRBJ2-1; CDR3: CASSVGAESSYNEQFF; DNA: TGTGCCAGCAGCGTAGGAGCGGAAAGCTCCTACAATGAGCAGTTCTTC
D: TRBD2; V: TRBV6-1; size: .; J: TRBJ2-2; CDR3: CASSVAGGIGELFF; DNA: TGTGCCAGCTCGGTAGCGGGAGGGATCGGGGAGCTGTTTTTT
D: .; V: TRBV5-1; size: few; J: TRBJ2-7; CDR3: CASGPQSSYEQYF; DNA: TGCGCCAGCGGACCCCAGAGCTCCTACGAGCAGTACTTC
D: .; V: TRBV2; size: few; J: TRBJ1-1; CDR3: CASSEAVRGTEAFF; DNA: TGTGCCAGCAGTGAAGCGGTCAGGGGAACTGAAGCTTTCTTT
D: TRBD2; V: TRBV4-2; size: many; J: TRBJ2-1; CDR3: CASSQDPSGSFEQFF; DNA: TGTGCCAGCAGCCAAGATCCTAGCGGGAGCTTTGAGCAGTTCTTC
D: TRBD2; V: TRBV4-2; size: .; J: TRBJ2-3; CDR3: CASSQAPTSGGWGTDTQYF; DNA: TGTGCCAGCAGCCAAGCCCCGACTAGCGGGGGGTGGGGCACAGATACGCAGTATTTT